These 3 T cell receptor beta chains came from one sample sequenced in a study of blood T cells in healthy people across ages. Using a J-beta primer mix together with a sample-barcoded 5' primer, a second PCR was run for about 7 to 12 cycles. TCRdb redid the calling of the 5' RACE reads with MiXCR, one entry per CDR3 protein. This sample yields about 570,000 distinct CDR3 sequences, of which 25% to 30% are seen a single time; less than 20% belongs to the top ten. Sequencing input: blood. The origin of the receptors is a woman aged 70-85 years in good health.

The rearrangement uses TRBV7-3 and TRBJ2-1; D may match TRBD1 or TRBD2 (5 bases each). Trimming took off 2 bases at V and 2 bases at J, with 13 bases between the two ends. This CDR3 is 16 amino acids long. Looked up from germline, CDR1 is SGHTA and CDR2 is FQGTGA. CDR3 protein: CASSLSPGTAYNEQFF. CDR3 DNA: TGTGCCAGCAGCTTATCCCCGGGGACCGCCTACAATGAGCAGTTCTTC.

This clonotype was counted between two and nine times. J is TRBJ2-2 and V is TRBV20-1, with 11 bases identical to TRBD1. The length of the CDR3 is 14 residues. Germline V gene sequence: CDR1 DFQATT, CDR2 SNEGSKA (reference sequence). Trimming took 3 bases from V and 6 from J; bases not matched to a gene: 3. The CDR3 spells CSASQGQGAGELFF. The CDR3 DNA reads as TGCAGTGCTAGCCAGGGACAGGGGGCCGGGGAGCTGTTTTTT.

This chain uses TRBV20-1 with TRBJ2-7, with 13 bases fitting TRBD2. Unmatched junction bases numbered 9, after V lost 6 bases and J lost 7 bases. In germline, CDR1 is DFQATT, CDR2 SNEGSKA (reference sequence). The CDR3 sequence is 14 residues long. For the CDR3, the DNA is TGCAGTGCCCGGACTAGCGGGGGCCCTGGGGAGCAGTACTTC. This translates into CSARTSGGPGEQYF.